This TCR beta chain was captured in a study of blood T cell repertoires in COVID-19. On the study more broadly: The samples span acute and convalescent COVID-19 from the United States, Italy and Spain. Sample material is recorded as cDNA or gDNA derived from T cells, B-cell-depleted T cells, or PBMCs.

This CDR3 contains 15 residues. Germline assignment: CDR1 SNHLY and CDR2 FYNNEI. With 2 bases removed from V and 7 bases from J, the gap between germline ends came to 15 bases. In the study's own analysis: Estimated nucleated cell counts came from reference gene primer amplification. Produced via immunoSEQ multiplex PCR; TCRdb's table is partial and in-frame only. V and J calls and clone size come straight from that table; D and trimming were deduced from the DNA. The sample lists about 260,000 clones, 75% to 90% occurring once. This TCR was sampled from a human donor in a cohort sampled during active COVID-19. Sequenced material: peripheral blood. This chain joins TRBV2 and TRBJ1-5; D uncertain. CDR3 coding DNA: TGTGCCAGCAGTGAAATGGCGAACCTCGGGCAGCCCCAGCATTTT. Its protein product is CASSEMANLGQPQHF.